The sample holds many counts of the clone carrying this TCR beta chain. This sample was included in a study of T-cell reconstitution after alpha-beta-depleted transplantation in children. TCRbeta library preparation incorporated unique molecular identifiers. TCRdb reprocessed the PCR reads with MiXCR, giving one entry per CDR3 protein. This table has some 530,000 distinct CDR3 sequences, approximately 12% appearing once. The germline V gene has CDR1 SGHRS and CDR2 YFSETQ. V was shortened by 1 base and J by 4 bases, with 8 bases between the two germline ends. This CDR3 comprises 13 residues. The rearrangement links TRBV5-1 to TRBJ1-2, with no clear D. The sequence came from a human donor who donated a stem cell graft to a child with combined immunodeficiency. The sequenced sample was PBMCs from the stem cell graft donor, obtained from the stem cell graft. CDR3 DNA: TGCGCCAGCAGCTTGCTCGGAATCTATGGCTACACCTTC. Protein product: CASSLLGIYGYTF.